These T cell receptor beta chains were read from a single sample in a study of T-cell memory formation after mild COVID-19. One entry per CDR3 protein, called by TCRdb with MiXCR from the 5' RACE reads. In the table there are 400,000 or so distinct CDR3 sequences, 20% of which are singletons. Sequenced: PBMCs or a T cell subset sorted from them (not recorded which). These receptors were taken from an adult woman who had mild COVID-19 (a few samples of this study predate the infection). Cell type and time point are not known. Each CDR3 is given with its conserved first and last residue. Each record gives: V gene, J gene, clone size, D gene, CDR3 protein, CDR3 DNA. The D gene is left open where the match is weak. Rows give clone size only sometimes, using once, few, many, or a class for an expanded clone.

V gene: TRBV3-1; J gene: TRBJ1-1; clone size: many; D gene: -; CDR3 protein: CASSVQGNTEAFF; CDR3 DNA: TGTGCCAGCAGCGTACAGGGTAACACTGAAGCTTTCTTT
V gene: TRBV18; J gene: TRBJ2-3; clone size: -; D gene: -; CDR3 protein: CASSPTITGRTDTQYF; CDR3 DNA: TGTGCCAGCTCACCGACGATAACGGGACGCACAGATACGCAGTATTTT
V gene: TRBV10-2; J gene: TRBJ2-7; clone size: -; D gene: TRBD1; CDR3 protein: CASSDRDRDEQYF; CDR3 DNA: TGCGCCAGCAGTGACAGGGACAGGGACGAGCAGTACTTC
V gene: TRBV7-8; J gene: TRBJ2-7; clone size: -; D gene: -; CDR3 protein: CASSSGTVNLYEQYF; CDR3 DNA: TGTGCCAGCAGCTCCGGGACGGTGAACCTCTACGAGCAGTACTTC
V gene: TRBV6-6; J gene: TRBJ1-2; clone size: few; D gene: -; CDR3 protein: CASSYSNSGGYTF; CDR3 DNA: TGTGCCAGCAGTTACTCGAACAGTGGGGGCTACACCTTC
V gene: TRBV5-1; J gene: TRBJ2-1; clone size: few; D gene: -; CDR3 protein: CASSSAVSSYNEQFF; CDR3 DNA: TGCGCCAGCAGCTCAGCGGTGTCCTCCTACAATGAGCAGTTCTTC
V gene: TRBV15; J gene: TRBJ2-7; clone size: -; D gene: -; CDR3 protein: CATSRVQGYEQYF; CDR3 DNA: TGTGCCACCAGCAGGGTACAGGGCTACGAGCAGTACTTC
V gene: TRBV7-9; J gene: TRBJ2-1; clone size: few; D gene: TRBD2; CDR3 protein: CASSSGTSGRAYNEQFF; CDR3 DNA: TGTGCCAGCAGCTCCGGGACTAGCGGGAGGGCCTACAATGAGCAGTTCTTC
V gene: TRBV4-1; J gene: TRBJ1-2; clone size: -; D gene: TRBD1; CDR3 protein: CASRPGTGSNYGYTF; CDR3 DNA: TGCGCCAGCAGACCCGGGACAGGATCTAACTATGGCTACACCTTC
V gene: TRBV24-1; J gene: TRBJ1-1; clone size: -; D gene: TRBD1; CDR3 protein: CATSDRDRLSSGGAFF; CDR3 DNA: TGCGCCACCAGTGATCGGGACAGGCTTTCCTCGGGGGGAGCTTTCTTT
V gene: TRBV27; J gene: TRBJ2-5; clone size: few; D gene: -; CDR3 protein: CASSLSKTGVNFGETQYF; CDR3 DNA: TGTGCCAGCAGTTTATCGAAGACGGGGGTAAATTTCGGAGAGACCCAGTACTTC
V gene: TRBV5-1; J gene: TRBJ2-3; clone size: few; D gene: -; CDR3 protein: CASTPEGTDTQYF; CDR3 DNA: TGCGCCAGCACCCCCGAGGGCACAGATACGCAGTATTTT
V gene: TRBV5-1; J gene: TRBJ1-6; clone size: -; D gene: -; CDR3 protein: CASSLRQNSYNSPLHF; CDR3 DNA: TGCGCCAGCAGCTTGAGGCAGAACTCCTATAATTCACCCCTCCACTTT
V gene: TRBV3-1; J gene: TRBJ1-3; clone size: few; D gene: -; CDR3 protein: CASSQDSQKGNTIYF; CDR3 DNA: TGTGCCAGCAGCCAAGATTCACAGAAAGGAAACACCATATATTTT
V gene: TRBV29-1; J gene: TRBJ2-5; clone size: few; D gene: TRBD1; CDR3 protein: CSVETGQGFQETQYF; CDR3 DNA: TGCAGCGTTGAAACGGGACAGGGATTTCAAGAGACCCAGTACTTC
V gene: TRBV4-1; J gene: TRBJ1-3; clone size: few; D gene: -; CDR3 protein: CASSQDSRGAENTIYF; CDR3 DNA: TGCGCCAGCAGCCAAGATTCCAGAGGGGCTGAAAACACCATATATTTT
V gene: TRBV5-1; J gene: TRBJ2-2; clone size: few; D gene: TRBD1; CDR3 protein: CASNRQGGNTGELFF; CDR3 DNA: TGCGCCAGCAACCGACAGGGTGGGAACACCGGGGAGCTGTTTTTT
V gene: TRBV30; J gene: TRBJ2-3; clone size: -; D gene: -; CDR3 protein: CAWSVPGLDTQYF; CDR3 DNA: TGTGCCTGGAGTGTACCGGGGCTCGATACGCAGTATTTT
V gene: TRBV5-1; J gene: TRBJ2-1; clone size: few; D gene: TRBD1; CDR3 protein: CASSPSPGQHNEQFF; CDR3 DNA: TGCGCCAGCAGCCCCTCACCGGGACAGCACAATGAGCAGTTCTTC
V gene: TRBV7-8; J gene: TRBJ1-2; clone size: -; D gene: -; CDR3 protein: CASSFRGQSYGYTF; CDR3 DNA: TGTGCCAGCAGCTTTAGAGGACAGAGTTACGGCTACACCTTC
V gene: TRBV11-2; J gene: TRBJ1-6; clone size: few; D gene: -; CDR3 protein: CASSLEGAINSPLHF; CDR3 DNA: TGTGCCAGCAGCTTAGAGGGGGCGATTAATTCACCCCTCCACTTT
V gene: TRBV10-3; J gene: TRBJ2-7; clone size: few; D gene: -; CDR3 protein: CAISESAGAGYEQYF; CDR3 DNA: TGTGCCATCAGTGAGTCTGCAGGCGCGGGGTACGAGCAGTACTTC
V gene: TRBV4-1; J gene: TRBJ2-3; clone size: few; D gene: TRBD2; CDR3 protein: CASSQTGGDTQYF; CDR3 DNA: TGCGCCAGCAGCCAGACCGGGGGGGATACGCAGTATTTT
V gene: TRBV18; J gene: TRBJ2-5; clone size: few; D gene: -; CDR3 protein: CASSGAAQETQYF; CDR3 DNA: TGTGCCAGCTCCGGGGCGGCGCAAGAGACCCAGTACTTC
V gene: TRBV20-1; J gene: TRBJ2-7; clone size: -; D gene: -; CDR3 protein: CSARAGQRPTYEQYF; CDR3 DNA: TGCAGTGCTAGGGCAGGACAGAGGCCCACCTACGAGCAGTACTTC
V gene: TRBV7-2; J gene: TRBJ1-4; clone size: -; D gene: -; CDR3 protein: CASSLMNSQVVGKLFF; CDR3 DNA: TGTGCCAGCAGCTTAATGAATTCCCAAGTTGTAGGAAAACTGTTTTTT
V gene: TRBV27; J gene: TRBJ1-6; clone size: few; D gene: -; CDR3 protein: CASFPSPGQWSSYNSPLHF; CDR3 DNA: TGTGCCAGCTTCCCCTCGCCCGGACAGTGGAGCTCCTATAATTCACCCCTCCACTTT
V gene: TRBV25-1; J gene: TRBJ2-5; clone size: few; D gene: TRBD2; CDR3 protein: CASKRSGGAEETQYF; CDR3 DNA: TGTGCCAGCAAGAGGAGCGGGGGGGCCGAGGAGACCCAGTACTTC
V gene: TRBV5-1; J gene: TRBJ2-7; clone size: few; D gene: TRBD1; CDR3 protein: CASSLDGQGGEQYF; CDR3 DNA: TGCGCCAGCAGCTTGGACGGACAGGGGGGCGAGCAGTACTTC
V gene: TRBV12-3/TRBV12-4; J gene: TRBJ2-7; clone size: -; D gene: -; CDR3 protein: CASSFLVGEQYF; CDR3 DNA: TGTGCCAGCAGTTTTTTGGTTGGGGAGCAGTACTTC
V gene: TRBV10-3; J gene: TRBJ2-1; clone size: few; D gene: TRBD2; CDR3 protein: CAISVIGLAGESYNEQFF; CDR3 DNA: TGTGCCATCAGTGTTATCGGACTAGCGGGAGAATCCTACAATGAGCAGTTCTTC
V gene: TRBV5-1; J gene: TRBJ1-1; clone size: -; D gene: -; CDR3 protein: CASTMSGVTTEAFF; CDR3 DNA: TGCGCCAGCACCATGAGCGGGGTAACGACTGAAGCTTTCTTT
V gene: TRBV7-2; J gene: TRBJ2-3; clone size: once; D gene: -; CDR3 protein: CASSLGWDNRDF; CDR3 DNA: TGTGCCAGCAGCTTAGGGTGGGACAACCGGGATTTT
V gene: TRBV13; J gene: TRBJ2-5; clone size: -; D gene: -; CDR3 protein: CASSLSKTAQETQYF; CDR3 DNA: TGTGCCAGCAGCTTATCCAAGACGGCCCAAGAGACCCAGTACTTC
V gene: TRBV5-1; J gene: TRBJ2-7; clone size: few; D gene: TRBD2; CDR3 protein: CASSILAGSSYEQYF; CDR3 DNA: TGCGCCAGCAGCATCTTAGCGGGAAGCTCCTACGAGCAGTACTTC
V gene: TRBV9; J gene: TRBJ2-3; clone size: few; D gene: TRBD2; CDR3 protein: CASSVSSTSGDTDTQYF; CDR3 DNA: TGTGCCAGCAGCGTCTCTTCGACTAGCGGGGACACAGATACGCAGTATTTT
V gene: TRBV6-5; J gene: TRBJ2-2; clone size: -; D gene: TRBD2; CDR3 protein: CASSYLGLAGGFWGNTGELFF; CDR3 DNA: TGTGCCAGCAGCTACCTGGGACTAGCGGGAGGGTTTTGGGGAAACACCGGGGAGCTGTTTTTT
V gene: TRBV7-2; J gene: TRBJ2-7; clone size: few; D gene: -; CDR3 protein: CASSHQNDEQYF; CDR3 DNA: TGTGCCAGCAGCCATCAGAACGACGAGCAGTACTTC
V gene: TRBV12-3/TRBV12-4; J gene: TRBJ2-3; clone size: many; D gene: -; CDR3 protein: CASSLTRGKDTQYF; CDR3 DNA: TGTGCCAGCAGTTTAACCCGGGGGAAAGATACGCAGTATTTT
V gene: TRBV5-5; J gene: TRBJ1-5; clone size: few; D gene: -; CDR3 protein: CASSSVGQSNQPQHF; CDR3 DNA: TGTGCCAGCAGCTCGGTCGGACAGAGCAATCAGCCCCAGCATTTT
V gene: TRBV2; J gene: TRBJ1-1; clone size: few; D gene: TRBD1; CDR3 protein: CASSEWGGTGMLPAFF; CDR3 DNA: TGTGCCAGCAGTGAGTGGGGGGGGACAGGGATGCTGCCGGCTTTCTTT
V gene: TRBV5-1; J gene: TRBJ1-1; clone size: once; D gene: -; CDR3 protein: CASSLAPPMGEEAFF; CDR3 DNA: TGCGCCAGCAGCTTGGCCCCCCCTATGGGGGAAGAAGCTTTCTTT
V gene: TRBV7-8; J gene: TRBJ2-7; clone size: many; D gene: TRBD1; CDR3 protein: CASSFRTGTYEQYF; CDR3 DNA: TGTGCCAGCAGCTTCCGGACAGGGACCTACGAGCAGTACTTC
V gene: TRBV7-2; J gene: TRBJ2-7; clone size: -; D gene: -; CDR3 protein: CASSFFNEQYF; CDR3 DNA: TGTGCCAGCAGCTTCTTTAACGAGCAGTACTTC
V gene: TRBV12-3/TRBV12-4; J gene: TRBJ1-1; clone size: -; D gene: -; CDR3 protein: CASSVGHLNTEAFF; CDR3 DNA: TGTGCCAGCAGTGTGGGACACCTGAACACTGAAGCTTTCTTT
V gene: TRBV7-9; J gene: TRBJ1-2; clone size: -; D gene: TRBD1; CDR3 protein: CASSPQGASGYTF; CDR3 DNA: TGTGCCAGCAGCCCACAGGGGGCTTCGGGCTACACCTTC
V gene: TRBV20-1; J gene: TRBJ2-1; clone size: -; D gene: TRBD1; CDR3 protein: CSANRGYEQFF; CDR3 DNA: TGCAGTGCGAACAGGGGCTATGAGCAGTTCTTC
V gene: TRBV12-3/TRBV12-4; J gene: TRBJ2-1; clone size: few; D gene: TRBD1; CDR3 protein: CASSSTGGTNEQFF; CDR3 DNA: TGTGCCAGCAGTTCAACAGGGGGCACGAATGAGCAGTTCTTC
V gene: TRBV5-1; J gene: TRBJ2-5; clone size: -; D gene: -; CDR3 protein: CASSLGVGGRVETQYF; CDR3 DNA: TGCGCCAGCAGCTTGGGAGTGGGGGGCCGGGTAGAGACCCAGTACTTC
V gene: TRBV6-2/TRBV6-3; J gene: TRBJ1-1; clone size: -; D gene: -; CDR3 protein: CASSRGGQGSQAFF; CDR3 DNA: TGTGCCAGCAGTAGAGGAGGACAAGGGTCCCAAGCTTTCTTT
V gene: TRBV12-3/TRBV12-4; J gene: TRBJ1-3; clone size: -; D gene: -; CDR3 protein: CASSLRLQGTSGNTIYF; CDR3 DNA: TGTGCCAGCAGTCTTAGACTACAGGGAACCTCTGGAAACACCATATATTTT